The source of this T cell receptor (beta chain) is a study of T cells in Graves' hyperthyroidism and ophthalmopathy. Study-level points and caveats: Appearing also in blood were most of the thyroid clonotypes expanded above 0.001.

V lost 4 bases, J lost 3 bases, and 3 bases lay in between. Germline V gene sequence: CDR1 DFQATT, CDR2 SNEGSKA (reference sequence). The CDR3 covers 10 residues. Researchers amplified the TCR beta CDR3 regions from RNA transcripts. First-round RT-PCR with HTBI primers amplified the TCR CDR3 region. Each CDR3 protein gets one entry after TCRdb re-called the multiplex PCR reads with MiXCR. This table has hundreds of thousands of distinct CDR3 sequences, roughly 37% appearing once. This clonotype was seen many times. Antigen specificity is unknown. Cells are PBMCs isolated from roughly 9.2 ml of fresh blood.

This sequence joins TRBV20-1 and TRBJ1-1; D not resolved. The TCR originated in a young man with Graves' hyperthyroidism. The specimen was blood. CDR3 region: CSAMDTEAFF. CDR3 DNA: TGCAGTGCTATGGACACTGAAGCTTTCTTT.